A single sample is the source of the 27 T cell receptor beta chains below, sequenced in a study of blood T cell repertoires in COVID-19. The protocol was immunoSEQ multiplex PCR, while the TCRdb copy is restricted to in-frame clones and leaves out a portion. The sample includes 200,000 to 250,000 clones, approximately 86% of them seen just once. Source material: peripheral blood. The receptors originated from a woman in her sixties who had recovered from COVID-19.

The genes are TRBV5-5 and TRBJ2-7; TRBD2 matches at 7 bases. The J segment lost 4 bases and the V segment lost 1 base, leaving 14 bases of the junction unmatched. This CDR3 has 17 residues. Germline V lookup: CDR1 SGHKS, CDR2 YYEKEE (reference sequence). The DNA of the CDR3 is TGTGCCAGCAGCTTGTCGGGGGGAACAGGACTACTTTACGAGCAGTACTTC. It yields the protein CASSLSGGTGLLYEQYF.

This clone occurred once. V is TRBV4-1 and J is TRBJ1-5; D gene uncertain. The germline V gene encodes CDR1 MGHRA and CDR2 YSYEKL. Trimming removed 0 bases from V and 6 bases from J, with 9 bases in between. The CDR3 sequence is 14 residues long. The CDR3 region is CASSQEPDSQPQHF. CDR3 in DNA: TGCGCCAGCAGCCAAGAGCCGGACTCTCAGCCCCAGCATTTT.

The rearrangement joins TRBV7-6 to TRBJ1-6; TRBD1 matches 8 bases. The germline V gene encodes CDR1 SGHVS and CDR2 FNYEAQ. CDR3 size: 15 residues. The junction had 8 bases not matched to a gene; V was cut back by 5 bases and J by 8 bases. DNA of the CDR3: TGTGCCAGCAGCCTACAGACAGGGGAGTATTCACCCCTCCACTTT. Its translation is CASSLQTGEYSPLHF.

This clone was recorded at least ten times. Distinct nucleotide sequences in the sample also encode this CDR3. The chain couples TRBV28 to TRBJ2-3, with D possibly TRBD2 on 5 matching bases. The CDR3 contains 14 residues. V was pared by 3 bases and J by 3 bases, with 10 bases between. In germline, CDR1 is MDHEN, CDR2 SYDVKM. The CDR3, as DNA: TGTGCCAGCAGTTTTTTGTCGGGGACAGATACGCAGTATTTT. It yields the protein CASSFLSGTDTQYF.

This sequence joins TRBV5-6 and TRBJ2-1, with D possibly TRBD1 on 5 matching bases. CDR1 SGHDT and CDR2 YYEEEE come from the germline V gene. The CDR3 consists of 18 residues. V was trimmed by 4 bases and J by 2 bases, leaving 22 bases between them. CDR3 sequence reads: CASSRLDARDGTYNEQFF. Here the CDR3 DNA reads TGTGCCAGCAGCCGATTGGATGCCAGGGATGGCACCTACAATGAGCAGTTCTTC.

J is TRBJ2-7 and V is TRBV9, with 12 bases that match TRBD2. Germline V CDR1 and CDR2: SGDLS, YYNGEE. Trimming took 4 bases from V and 3 from J; bases not matched to a gene: 2. The CDR3 consists of 14 residues. The CDR3 DNA follows: TGTGCCAGCAGCAGACTAGCGGGGGACTACGAGCAGTACTTC. It codes for CASSRLAGDYEQYF.

To note about this clone: Relative to the germline gene, one junction end is altered; a read error may explain this. The chain carries TRBV29-1 and TRBJ1-1; TRBD1 is a possible D gene (5 bases). The V gene's germline CDR1 is SQVTM and CDR2 ANQGSEA. This CDR3 is 13 amino acids long. In DNA form, the CDR3 reads TGCAGCGCTGAACGGACATTGAACACTGAAGCTTTCTTT. It is translated as CSAERTLNTEAFF.

The V and J genes are TRBV27 and TRBJ2-1, with a weak D call TRBD1 (6 bases). CDR1 is MNHEY, CDR2 SMNVEV, per germline (reference sequence). The CDR3 sequence is 13 residues long. Deletions cut 1 base from V and 10 bases from J, with 11 bases between. In nucleotides, the CDR3 is TGTGCCAGCAGTTTATTACAGGGCATCGAGCAGTTCTTC. Its translation is CASSLLQGIEQFF.

This clone has only one observation. The genes are TRBV6-1 and TRBJ2-1, with a possible D match to TRBD1 (6 bases). CDR3 length equals 18 residues. CDR1 is MNHNS and CDR2 is SASEGT in the germline V gene. The V end was cut by 4 bases, the J end by 2 bases, with 21 bases between. The CDR3 coding sequence is TGTGCCAGCAGTGTCTCGAAAGGGACACACCTTGCCTACAATGAGCAGTTCTTC. Amino acids: CASSVSKGTHLAYNEQFF.

The V call is TRBV29-1, the J call TRBJ2-2, with no clear D. This CDR3 region has 13 residues. The V gene lost 3 bases and the J gene lost 5 bases, with 10 bases spanning the gap. In germline, CDR1 is SQVTM, CDR2 ANQGSEA. The CDR3 nucleotides are TGCAGCGTTGAGTGGCAGGATACCGGGGAGCTGTTTTTT. The encoded protein is CSVEWQDTGELFF.

V and J are TRBV9 and TRBJ1-6; 9 bases map to TRBD1. Trimming took 5 bases from V and 10 from J; bases not matched to a gene: 7. Germline lookup yields CDR1 SGDLS and CDR2 YYNGEE. The CDR3 is 14 residues long. The CDR3 here is CASRPGTGNSPLHF. CDR3 coding DNA: TGTGCCAGCAGACCCGGGACAGGGAACTCACCCCTCCACTTT.

CDR3 sequence: CASSKWGGKGTEAFF. The CDR3 region has the DNA TGTGCCAGCAGCAAATGGGGAGGGAAGGGAACTGAAGCTTTCTTT. The chain couples TRBV21-1 to TRBJ1-1. TRBV21-1 is shown as a pseudogene. This CDR3 contains 15 residues.

This chain connects TRBV7-8 to TRBJ2-1; 11 bases map to TRBD2. From germline, CDR1 is SGHVS and CDR2 FQNEAQ. This CDR3 is built from 15 residues. With V trimmed by 0 bases and J by 6 bases, 1 base remained unmatched. The CDR3 reads CASSLATSGANEQFF. In DNA, the CDR3 is TGTGCCAGCAGCTTAGCGACTAGCGGGGCCAATGAGCAGTTCTTC.

This chain links TRBV7-2 with TRBJ2-5; D unclear. Germline CDR1 reads SGHTA; CDR2 reads FQGNSA. V lost 1 base and J 1 base, leaving 7 bases between the germline ends. CDR3 length: 14 amino acids. The CDR3 DNA sequence: TGTGCCAGCAGCTTAGAGCAGGCCCAAGAGACCCAGTACTTC. Residues: CASSLEQAQETQYF.

This chain joins TRBV24-1 and TRBJ2-1; 9 bases agree with TRBD2. The germline V gene encodes CDR1 KGHDR and CDR2 SFDVKD. CDR3 length: 23 amino acids. V shed 2 bases, J shed 0 bases, and the junction held 22 bases outside the gene matches. The CDR3 DNA sequence: TGTGCCACCAGTGATTGGGGGTGGAGGGATAGCGGGGGCCCTAAGAGCTCCTACAATGAGCAGTTCTTC. It codes for CATSDWGWRDSGGPKSSYNEQFF.

CDR3 region: CASSLTPTREETQYF. CDR3 nucleotide sequence: TGCGCCAGCAGCTTGACCCCCACACGGGAGGAGACCCAGTACTTC. The gene calls are TRBV5-1 and TRBJ2-5; TRBD2 might be the D (6 bases). Looked up from germline, CDR1 is SGHRS and CDR2 is YFSETQ. The ends were cut back, 1 base at V and 5 bases at J, with 15 bases in the middle. The CDR3 extends over 15 amino acids.

The V call is TRBV24-1, the J call TRBJ2-1, with a possible D match to TRBD1 (6 bases). V was shortened by 6 bases and J by 4 bases, with 18 bases between the two germline ends. Germline V gene data show CDR1 as KGHDR and CDR2 as SFDVKD. This CDR3 contains 16 residues. Written as DNA, the CDR3 is TGTGCCACCAGTCCACTGGGGGCAGGAACGTACAATGAGCAGTTCTTC. Translating it yields CATSPLGAGTYNEQFF.

This clone was observed a handful of times. The V gene is TRBV6-6, the J gene TRBJ1-2; 9 bases line up with TRBD1. The germline gives CDR1 MNHNY, CDR2 SVGAGI (reference sequence). This CDR3 comprises 12 residues. V lost 6 bases to trimming and J lost 6 bases; unmatched junction nucleotides: 2. As DNA, the CDR3 is TGTGCCAGCAGCAGGGACAGGGATGGCTACACCTTC. This encodes CASSRDRDGYTF.

This sequence joins TRBV7-3 and TRBJ2-3, with TRBD2 matching 11 bases. CDR1 is SGHTA and CDR2 is FQGTGA in the germline V gene. The V segment lost 1 base and the J segment 3 bases; nucleotides outside the gene matches: 15. There are 20 residues in the CDR3. DNA for the CDR3: TGTGCCAGCAGCTTAAGTAGGGGACTAGCGGCCCAGGGCGCGACAGATACGCAGTATTTT. Its protein product is CASSLSRGLAAQGATDTQYF.

The CDR3 sequence: CASSSDSQEGGYTF. The DNA of the CDR3 is TGTGCCAGCAGTTCGGACAGCCAAGAGGGGGGCTACACCTTC. The chain recombines TRBV6-5 with TRBJ1-2; weak D call: TRBD1 (6 bases). Trimming removed 4 bases from V and 8 bases from J, with 17 bases in between. Germline assignment: CDR1 MNHEY and CDR2 SVGAGI. This CDR3 spans 14 amino acids.

This clone was seen once. The chain uses TRBV27 and TRBJ2-7, with TRBD1 matching over 9 bases. The ends lost 2 bases at V and 2 bases at J; junction bases unmatched: 1. The germline V gene encodes CDR1 MNHEY and CDR2 SMNVEV (reference sequence). The CDR3 is made up of 14 amino acids. The DNA of the CDR3 is TGTGCCAGCAGTTTACACAGGGGGCCCTACGAGCAGTACTTC. Protein product: CASSLHRGPYEQYF.

CDR3 nucleotide sequence: TGTGCCAGCAGCAATAGCAACCTCTACGAGCAGTACTTC. Protein: CASSNSNLYEQYF. This chain joins TRBV7-2 and TRBJ2-7; no clear D. This CDR3 is 13 amino acids long. V shed 5 bases and J shed 3 bases, with 11 bases lying between them. Per the germline V gene, CDR1 is SGHTA and CDR2 is FQGNSA.

The J gene is TRBJ2-7, the V gene TRBV29-1; tentatively, D is TRBD2 (6 bases). The V end lost 6 bases, the J end lost 0 bases, and 18 bases lay between the germline ends. The CDR3 is 15 residues long. Germline CDR1 reads SQVTM; CDR2 reads ANQGSEA. This CDR3 is CSVMGPAGLSYEQYF. The CDR3 DNA is TGCAGCGTCATGGGCCCAGCGGGCCTCTCCTACGAGCAGTACTTC.

The gene calls are TRBV19 and TRBJ2-1; 8 nucleotides line up with TRBD1. CDR3 length: 16 amino acids. V lost 5 bases and J lost 4; bases outside the gene matches: 10. Germline V gene data show CDR1 as LNHDA and CDR2 as SQIVND (reference sequence). The CDR3 DNA follows: TGTGCCAGTAGTTCGCCCCCGGGACAGGAGTACAATGAGCAGTTCTTC. This sequence encodes CASSSPPGQEYNEQFF.

The chain is built from TRBV11-2 and TRBJ1-2, with 8 bases identical to TRBD1. The CDR3 is 13 residues long. Unmatched junction bases numbered 3, after V lost 2 bases and J lost 7 bases. Per the germline V gene, CDR1 is SGHAT and CDR2 is FQNNGV. This CDR3 reads CASSLPTGGGYTF. CDR3 nucleotides: TGTGCCAGCAGCTTACCTACAGGGGGTGGCTACACCTTC. The variable domain in full, completed from reference TRBV11-2 and TRBJ1-2, reads EAGVAQSPRYKIIEKRQSVAFWCNPISGHATLYWYQQILGQGPKLLIQFQNNGVVDDSQLPKDRFSAERLKGVDSTLKIQPAKLEDSAVYLCASSLPTGGGYTFGSGTRLTVV.

The rearrangement links TRBV19 to TRBJ1-1; weak D call: TRBD1 (5 bases). Trimming removed 7 bases from V and 1 base from J, with 13 bases in between. The CDR3 spans 14 residues. Germline V gene data show CDR1 as LNHDA and CDR2 as SQIVND (reference sequence). CDR3 bases: TGTGCCAGTAACCCCATAGGACAGAACACTGAAGCTTTCTTT. Translating it yields CASNPIGQNTEAFF.

This rearrangement joins TRBV7-3 to TRBJ2-5, with 10 positions matching TRBD2. V was clipped by 5 bases and J by 1 base; unmatched bases: 4. The CDR3 runs to 15 residues. Germline CDR1 and CDR2: SGHTA and FQGTGA. CDR3 protein: CASSRLAGGQETQYF. In nucleotides, the CDR3 is TGTGCCAGCAGCCGACTAGCGGGTGGCCAAGAGACCCAGTACTTC.